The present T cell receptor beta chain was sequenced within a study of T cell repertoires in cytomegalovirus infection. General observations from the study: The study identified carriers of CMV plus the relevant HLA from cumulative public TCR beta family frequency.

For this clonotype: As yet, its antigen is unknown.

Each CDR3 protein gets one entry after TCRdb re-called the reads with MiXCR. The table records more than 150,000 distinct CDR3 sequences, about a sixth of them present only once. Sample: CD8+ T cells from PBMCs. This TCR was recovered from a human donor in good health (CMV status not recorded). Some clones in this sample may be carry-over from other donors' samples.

This CDR3 reads CASSQPGQINQPQHF. The CDR3 nucleotides are TGTGCCAGCAGCCAACCGGGACAGATCAATCAGCCCCAGCATTTT. The chain carries TRBV14 and TRBJ1-5, with TRBD1 matching over 7 bases. There are 15 residues in the CDR3. The trim removed 2 bases at V and 3 bases at J, leaving 4 bases unmatched. Germline V gene data show CDR1 as SGHDN and CDR2 as FVKESK.